The T cell receptor beta chain under discussion was sequenced for a study of blood T cell repertoires in COVID-19. Per the original data handling: Estimation of nucleated cell counts was performed using reference gene primer amplification. Profiling relied on immunoSEQ multiplex PCR, and the TCRdb table lists in-frame clones only, not all of them. V, J and clone size are those of that table, while D and trimming were read from the DNA. The sample contains over 110,000 clones, roughly 88% of which appear only once. Germline V gene data show CDR1 as KGHDR and CDR2 as SFDVKD. The V segment lost 4 bases and the J segment 5 bases; nucleotides outside the gene matches: 5. The CDR3 is 14 amino acids.

Material: peripheral blood. This clonotype was obtained from a woman aged 50 to 65 with acute or convalescent COVID-19. The chain joins TRBV24-1 to TRBJ1-2, with TRBD1 matching over 8 bases. CDR3 sequence: CATSDVQGEYGYTF. The CDR3 bases are TGTGCCACCAGTGACGTACAGGGGGAATATGGCTACACCTTC.